The clone carrying this T cell receptor beta chain was detected many times. The antigen is undetermined. The sample belongs to a study of T cells in Graves' hyperthyroidism and ophthalmopathy. Study in general: Prior to any treatment, at the point of initial diagnosis, peripheral blood was collected.

It was RNA transcripts that yielded the amplified TCR beta CDR3 regions. HTBI primers drove first-round RT-PCR of the TCR CDR3. TCRdb re-called the multiplex PCR reads with MiXCR, one entry per CDR3 protein. The data show 250,000 or so distinct CDR3 sequences, about 15% seen once. CDR1 is MDHEN and CDR2 is SYDVKM in the germline V gene. V lost 5 bases and J lost 2; bases outside the gene matches: 22. The CDR3 has 20 residues. Overall study results and limits: Most expanded thyroid clonotypes above 0.001 recurred in blood.

Diagnosis rested on symptoms, serum thyroxine and TRAb, thyroid ultrasound, and orbital computed tomography. This TCR derives from a young woman with Graves' ophthalmopathy. J is TRBJ2-7 and V is TRBV28; 9 nucleotides line up with TRBD2. Sequenced sample: blood. The DNA for the CDR3 is TGTGCCAGCAGTCCCCACCCCAGGCTAGCGGGAAACCCTTTGGCCTACGAGCAGTACTTC. It is translated as CASSPHPRLAGNPLAYEQYF.